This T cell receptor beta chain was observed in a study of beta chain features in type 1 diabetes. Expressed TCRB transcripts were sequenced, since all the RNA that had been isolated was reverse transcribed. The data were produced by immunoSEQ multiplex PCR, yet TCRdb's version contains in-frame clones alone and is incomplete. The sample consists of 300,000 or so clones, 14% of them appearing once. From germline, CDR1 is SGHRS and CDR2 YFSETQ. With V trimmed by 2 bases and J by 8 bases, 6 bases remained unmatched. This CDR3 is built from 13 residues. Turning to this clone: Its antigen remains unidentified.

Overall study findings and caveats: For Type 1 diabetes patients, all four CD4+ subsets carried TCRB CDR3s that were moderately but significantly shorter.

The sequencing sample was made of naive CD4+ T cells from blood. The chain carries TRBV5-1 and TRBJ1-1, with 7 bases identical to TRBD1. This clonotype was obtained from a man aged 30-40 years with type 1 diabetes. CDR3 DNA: TGCGCCAGCAGCTTAGGGTCACAGGGGGAAGCTTTCTTT. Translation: CASSLGSQGEAFF.